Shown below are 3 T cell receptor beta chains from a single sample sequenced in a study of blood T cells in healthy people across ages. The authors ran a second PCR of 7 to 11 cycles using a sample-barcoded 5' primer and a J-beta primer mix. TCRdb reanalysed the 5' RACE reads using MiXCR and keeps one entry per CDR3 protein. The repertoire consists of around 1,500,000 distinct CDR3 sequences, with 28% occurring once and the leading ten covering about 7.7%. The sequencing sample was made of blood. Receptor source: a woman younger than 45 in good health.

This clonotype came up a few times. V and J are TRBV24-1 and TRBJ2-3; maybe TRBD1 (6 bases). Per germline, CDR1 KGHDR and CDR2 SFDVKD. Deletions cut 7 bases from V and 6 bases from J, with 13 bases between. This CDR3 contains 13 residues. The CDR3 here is CATRENRVDTQYF. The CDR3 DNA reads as TGTGCCACCAGAGAGAACAGGGTCGATACGCAGTATTTT.

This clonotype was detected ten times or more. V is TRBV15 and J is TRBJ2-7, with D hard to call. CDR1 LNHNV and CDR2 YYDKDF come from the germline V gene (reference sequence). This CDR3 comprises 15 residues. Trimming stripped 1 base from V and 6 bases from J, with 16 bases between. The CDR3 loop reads CATSRALGNLGEQYF. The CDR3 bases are TGTGCCACCAGCAGAGCCCTTGGGAACTTGGGCGAGCAGTACTTC.

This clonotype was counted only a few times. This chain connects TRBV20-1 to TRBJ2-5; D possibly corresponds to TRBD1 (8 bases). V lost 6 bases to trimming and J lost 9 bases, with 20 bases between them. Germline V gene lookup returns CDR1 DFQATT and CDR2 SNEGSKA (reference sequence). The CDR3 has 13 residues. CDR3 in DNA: TGCAGTGCCCCACAGGGGGGGTGTGGTTCCCAGTACTTC. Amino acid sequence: CSAPQGGCGSQYF.